The clone carrying this T cell receptor (beta chain) has more than one count but fewer than ten. The data were obtained in a study of blood T cells in healthy people across ages. PCR was performed a second time for about 6 to 12 cycles using a sample-barcoded 5' primer and a J-beta primer mix. TCRdb redid the calling of the 5' RACE reads with MiXCR, one entry per CDR3 protein. The table lists under 700,000 distinct CDR3 sequences, around 24% of them singletons, with approximately 8.7% in the top ten. The same sample was also studied in work on T cells of mothers and their children.

The sequence came from a boy aged 10-17 years in good health. Sequencing used blood.

The DNA of the CDR3 is TGCAGTGCGGGATCCTATAATTCACCCCTCCACTTT. It specifies CSAGSYNSPLHF. This sequence joins TRBV20-1 and TRBJ1-6; no clear D gene. CDR3 length: 12 residues. V shed 6 bases and J shed 1 base, with 4 bases lying between them. The germline gives CDR1 DFQATT, CDR2 SNEGSKA (reference sequence).